A single sample gave rise to the 32 T cell receptor beta chains below, sequenced in a study of cytomegalovirus exposure and HLA in healthy donors. A multiplex PCR was run with 60 Vbeta primers and 13 Jbeta primers. Clones were read by immunoSEQ multiplex PCR, and TCRdb kept only the in-frame ones, dropping some. The sample comprises about 130,000 clones, around 85% of which are singletons, and less than 7% rests with the top ten. Sequenced material: PBMCs. All receptors derive from a woman aged 30 to 39 in good health and CMV-seropositive.

The rearrangement links TRBV5-1 to TRBJ1-5; TRBD1 is a possible D gene (5 bases). V lost 0 bases to trimming and J lost 4 bases, with 11 bases between them. This CDR3 comprises 15 residues. The germline CDR1 and CDR2 sequences are SGHRS and YFSETQ. Written as DNA, the CDR3 is TGCGCCAGCAGCTTGGAACCAGGGAAAAATCAGCCCCAGCATTTT. Protein sequence: CASSLEPGKNQPQHF. The full variable domain, in which reference TRBV5-1 and TRBJ1-5 provide the parts outside the CDR3, is KAGVTQTPRYLIKTRGQQVTLSCSPISGHRSVSWYQQTPGQGLQFLFEYFSETQRNKGNFPGRFSGRQFSNSRSEMNVSTLELGDSALYLCASSLEPGKNQPQHFGDGTRLSIL.

This clone has a handful of counts. The chain recombines TRBV9 with TRBJ2-5; possibly TRBD1 for D (5 bases). This CDR3 comprises 17 residues. Germline lookup yields CDR1 SGDLS and CDR2 YYNGEE. V lost 0 bases and J 3 bases, leaving 18 bases between the germline ends. CDR3 nucleotides: TGTGCCAGCAGCGTAGAGACAGCGAGATGTCTAGAAGAGACCCAGTACTTC. It yields the protein CASSVETARCLEETQYF.

This chain joins TRBV5-1 and TRBJ2-6, with 10 bases fitting TRBD2. Germline V lookup: CDR1 SGHRS, CDR2 YFSETQ. The CDR3 extends over 17 amino acids. V lost 1 base, J lost 0 bases, and 1 base stayed unmatched. DNA of the CDR3: TGCGCCAGCAGCTTGAGGACTAGCGGCTCTGGGGCCAACGTCCTGACTTTC. Protein: CASSLRTSGSGANVLTF.

The chain carries TRBV6-1 and TRBJ1-2, with D unresolved. The germline V gene has CDR1 MNHNS and CDR2 SASEGT. The CDR3 extends over 13 amino acids. Trimming cost V 4 bases and J 3 bases, with 9 bases left between them. The CDR3 nucleotides are TGTGCCAGCAGTGTTAACAGCTACTATGGCTACACCTTC. Translation gives CASSVNSYYGYTF.

V is TRBV5-1 and J is TRBJ2-1; the match to TRBD2 covers 12 bases. CDR3 size: 17 residues. V shed 7 bases, J shed 6 bases, and the junction held 14 bases outside the gene matches. Germline assignment: CDR1 SGHRS and CDR2 YFSETQ. In DNA form, the CDR3 reads TGCGCCAGCGTGGGTGGGCTAGCGGGAGGGACTCTCAATGAGCAGTTCTTC. Encoded protein: CASVGGLAGGTLNEQFF.

The chain combines TRBV2 with TRBJ1-5; D remains unclear. CDR1 and CDR2 from the germline V gene are SNHLY and FYNNEI. This CDR3 contains 16 residues. Trimming cost V 3 bases and J 2 bases, with 14 bases left between them. The CDR3 nucleotides read TGTGCCAGCAGTGATTTCGGCCGGGGTGGCAATCAGCCCCAGCATTTT. This translates into CASSDFGRGGNQPQHF.

This chain uses TRBV10-3 with TRBJ2-7; D is ambiguous. Germline values: CDR1 ENHRY, CDR2 SYGVKD. Trimming removed 3 bases at V and 0 bases at J, with 3 bases between. This CDR3 contains 12 residues. CDR3 DNA sequence: TGTGCCATCAGTGACAACTCCTACGAGCAGTACTTC. This sequence encodes CAISDNSYEQYF.

The chain couples TRBV28 to TRBJ1-6; D gene unclear. Between the trimmed V and J ends, which lost 6 bases and 1 base, there was a span of 10 bases. The CDR3 has 15 residues. Germline CDR1 MDHEN, CDR2 SYDVKM. CDR3: CASSSSRSYNSPLHF. The CDR3 bases are TGTGCCAGCAGCTCGTCCAGGTCCTATAATTCACCCCTCCACTTT.

The table lists this clone with a few counts. The chain combines TRBV11-1 with TRBJ2-7; 8 bases map to TRBD1. CDR1 SGHAT and CDR2 FQDESV come from the germline V gene (reference sequence). The CDR3 sequence is 15 residues long. Trimming cost V 2 bases and J 0 bases; bases outside gene matches: 3. In DNA, the CDR3 is TGTGCCAGCAGCTTACCCGGGACAGGCTCCTACGAGCAGTACTTC. This sequence encodes CASSLPGTGSYEQYF.

This clone was detected a few times. The chain employs TRBV11-3 and TRBJ1-1, with a weak D call TRBD1 (5 bases). Trimming stripped 5 bases from V and 2 bases from J, with 9 bases between. Per the germline V gene, CDR1 is SGHNT and CDR2 is YENEEA. The CDR3 is 13 amino acids. CDR3: CASSQGLNTEAFF. In DNA, the CDR3 is TGTGCCAGCAGCCAGGGACTTAACACTGAAGCTTTCTTT.

The V gene is TRBV21-1, the J gene TRBJ1-3; TRBD1 reflects the table's D call only, with no check against the DNA. TRBV21-1 is classified as a pseudogene. The CDR3 is 12 amino acids. The DNA of the CDR3 is TGTGCCAGCACAGGGGCTGGAAACACCATATATTTT. As protein: CASTGAGNTIYF.

The rearrangement joins TRBV5-1 to TRBJ1-1; maybe TRBD1 (6 bases). The germline V and J ends were trimmed by 2 bases and 4 bases, with 9 bases remaining between them. The CDR3 contains 13 residues. Germline CDR1 is SGHRS and CDR2 is YFSETQ. The CDR3, as DNA: TGCGCCAGCAGCTTACAGGGTACCACTGAAGCTTTCTTT. It encodes CASSLQGTTEAFF.

The chain links TRBV18 to TRBJ2-5; no definite D call. Between the trimmed V and J ends, which lost 1 base and 3 bases, there was a span of 6 bases. The CDR3 covers 13 residues. CDR1 KGHSH and CDR2 LQKENI come from the germline V gene. In DNA form, the CDR3 reads TGTGCCAGCTCACCACGCGGAGAAGAGACCCAGTACTTC. Translated: CASSPRGEETQYF.

The sample holds a few counts of this clone. This chain uses TRBV5-1 with TRBJ1-3; D gene unclear. V lost 4 bases, J lost 0 bases, and 8 bases lay in between. The CDR3 covers 14 residues. In germline, CDR1 is SGHRS, CDR2 YFSETQ. CDR3 protein: CASSEGSSGNTIYF. CDR3 sequence (DNA): TGCGCCAGCAGCGAGGGCAGCTCTGGAAACACCATATATTTT.

This chain joins TRBV7-8 and TRBJ2-2, with D perhaps matching TRBD2 (5 bases). Per the germline V gene, CDR1 is SGHVS and CDR2 is FQNEAQ. Deletions cut 5 bases from V and 4 bases from J, with 11 bases between. This CDR3 contains 14 residues. CDR3 in DNA: TGTGCCAGCAGCCTGTGGACTTCCACCGGGGAGCTGTTTTTT. Amino acids: CASSLWTSTGELFF. Drawing the rest from reference TRBV7-8 and TRBJ2-2, the complete variable domain is GAGVSQSPRYKVAKRGQDVALRCDPISGHVSLFWYQQALGQGPEFLTYFQNEAQLDKSGLPSDRFFAERPEGSVSTLKIQRTQQEDSAVYLCASSLWTSTGELFFGEGSRLTVL.

The V call is TRBV7-2, the J call TRBJ2-7, with TRBD2 matching 7 bases. Germline CDR1 reads SGHTA; CDR2 reads FQGNSA. The CDR3 is 13 residues long. Trimming removed 8 bases from V and 3 bases from J; junction bases left unmatched: 7. This CDR3 is CASGPGEGYEQYF. In DNA, the CDR3 is TGTGCCAGCGGCCCCGGGGAGGGCTACGAGCAGTACTTC.

The chain uses TRBV2 and TRBJ2-5, with 11 nucleotides matching TRBD1. Germline V lookup: CDR1 SNHLY, CDR2 FYNNEI. The CDR3 sequence is 14 residues long. The V segment lost 4 bases and the J segment 6 bases; nucleotides outside the gene matches: 4. This CDR3 is CASSGTGGLKTQYF. CDR3 coding DNA: TGTGCCAGCAGTGGGACAGGGGGCTTGAAGACCCAGTACTTC.

This clone was found a few times. V usage is TRBV5-1 and J usage is TRBJ2-7; D is possibly TRBD2 (5 bases). Trimming shortened V by 3 bases and J by 4 bases, and 14 bases separated the two germline ends. Germline V CDR1 and CDR2: SGHRS, YFSETQ. The CDR3 runs to 14 residues. CDR3 coding DNA: TGCGCCAGCAGCTCCACCCCTCTAGCTTACGAGCAGTACTTC. Translated: CASSSTPLAYEQYF.

The chain employs TRBV7-3 and TRBJ2-2; 7 bases fit TRBD2. The CDR3 is 13 residues long. Germline V gene lookup returns CDR1 SGHTA and CDR2 FQGTGA. V was clipped by 5 bases and J by 7 bases; unmatched bases: 4. CDR3 nucleotides: TGTGCCAGCAGCCCCCCTAGCGGCGGGGAGCTGTTTTTT. Translation: CASSPPSGGELFF. Supplemented by reference TRBV7-3 and TRBJ2-2, the full variable domain reads GAGVSQTPSNKVTEKGKYVELRCDPISGHTALYWYRQSLGQGPEFLIYFQGTGAADDSGLPNDRFFAVRPEGSVSTLKIQRTERGDSAVYLCASSPPSGGELFFGEGSRLTVL.

The chain carries TRBV25-1 and TRBJ1-2, with 7 bases fitting TRBD1. The length of the CDR3 is 16 residues. Looked up from germline, CDR1 is MGHDK and CDR2 is SYGVNS. J gave up 2 bases and V 2 bases, and 8 bases lay outside the gene matches. CDR3 residues: CASSERGRKANYGYTF. Here the CDR3 DNA reads TGTGCCAGCAGTGAAAGGGGGCGGAAGGCGAACTATGGCTACACCTTC.

The chain carries TRBV7-3 and TRBJ2-2; 8 nucleotides line up with TRBD2. V lost 4 bases and J lost 5; bases outside the gene matches: 6. Germline V gives CDR1 SGHTA, CDR2 FQGTGA. The CDR3 spans 15 residues. CDR3 loop: CASSSVGGGTGELFF. Written as DNA, the CDR3 is TGTGCCAGCAGCTCAGTCGGGGGGGGAACCGGGGAGCTGTTTTTT. The full variable domain, rest sourced from reference TRBV7-3 and TRBJ2-2, is GAGVSQTPSNKVTEKGKYVELRCDPISGHTALYWYRQSLGQGPEFLIYFQGTGAADDSGLPNDRFFAVRPEGSVSTLKIQRTERGDSAVYLCASSSVGGGTGELFFGEGSRLTVL.

The chain is built from TRBV5-4 and TRBJ1-2; the D gene is possibly TRBD1 (5 bases). The ends were cut back, 3 bases at V and 6 bases at J, with 15 bases in the middle. CDR1 SGHNT and CDR2 YYREEE come from the germline V gene (reference sequence). This CDR3 has 14 residues. CDR3 DNA: TGTGCCAGCAGCTCAGGGCCCAGGGTGGATGGCTACACCTTC. As protein: CASSSGPRVDGYTF.

The rearrangement links TRBV4-2 to TRBJ2-7, with TRBD2 identical over 10 bases. Germline-derived CDR1 and CDR2 are LGHNA and YNFKEQ. After removal of 0 bases from V and 2 bases from J, the junction contained 10 bases not matched to a gene. This CDR3 comprises 18 residues. The CDR3 region is CASSQEPRRGLAAYEQYF. The CDR3 DNA follows: TGTGCCAGCAGCCAAGAACCAAGGAGAGGACTAGCGGCCTACGAGCAGTACTTC.

This rearrangement joins TRBV28 to TRBJ2-3; 9 bases agree with TRBD2. The CDR3 extends over 16 amino acids. With V trimmed by 5 bases and J by 3 bases, 9 bases remained unmatched. Germline values: CDR1 MDHEN, CDR2 SYDVKM. In nucleotides, the CDR3 is TGTGCCAGCAGTCCCCTCGGGCGGGGGGGAACAGATACGCAGTATTTT. This codes for CASSPLGRGGTDTQYF.

The chain combines TRBV6-1 with TRBJ2-1, with 9 positions matching TRBD2. Germline CDR1 reads MNHNS; CDR2 reads SASEGT. CDR3 length: 15 residues. Germline trimming cut 3 bases from V and 7 bases from J; bases unmatched to any gene: 7. DNA for the CDR3: TGTGCCAGCAGTGATCGCGGGAGGGCGGAAAATGAGCAGTTCTTC. Protein sequence: CASSDRGRAENEQFF.

This sequence joins TRBV30 and TRBJ2-1; weak D call: TRBD2 (5 bases). The V gene's germline CDR1 is GTSNPN and CDR2 SVGIG (reference sequence). V was pared by 4 bases and J by 7 bases, with 14 bases between. The CDR3 contains 13 residues. The CDR3 DNA is TGTGCCTGGAATAAGGCCCGAGGGAATGAGCAGTTCTTC. Translated, it gives CAWNKARGNEQFF.

The chain employs TRBV5-1 and TRBJ2-2, with 13 positions matching TRBD2. V gave up 0 bases and J gave up 4 bases; unmatched junction bases: 0. The V gene's germline CDR1 is SGHRS and CDR2 YFSETQ. The CDR3 runs 16 residues. Written as DNA, the CDR3 is TGCGCCAGCAGCTTGGGACTAGCGGGGGGCACCGGGGAGCTGTTTTTT. Its protein is CASSLGLAGGTGELFF.

This chain links TRBV7-2 with TRBJ2-7; no definite D call. V was pared by 2 bases and J by 2 bases, with 7 bases between. The germline CDR1 and CDR2 sequences are SGHTA and FQGNSA. This CDR3 is built from 13 residues. The CDR3 loop reads CASSLNSPYEQYF. For the CDR3, the DNA is TGTGCCAGCAGCTTAAACAGCCCCTACGAGCAGTACTTC.

The J gene is TRBJ1-5, the V gene TRBV19; TRBD1 agrees at 7 bases. Per germline, CDR1 LNHDA and CDR2 SQIVND (reference sequence). This CDR3 region has 18 residues. The V segment lost 5 bases and the J segment 0 bases; nucleotides outside the gene matches: 13. The CDR3 spells CASSYRFLGGLSNQPQHF. The CDR3 bases are TGTGCCAGTAGTTACAGGTTTTTAGGGGGCCTTAGCAATCAGCCCCAGCATTTT.

The genes are TRBV6-5 and TRBJ2-5; 8 positions agree with TRBD2. In germline, CDR1 is MNHEY, CDR2 SVGAGI. The length of the CDR3 is 15 residues. After removal of 7 bases from V and 2 bases from J, the junction contained 9 bases not matched to a gene. The CDR3 region is CASKPLAGWQETQYF. CDR3 DNA: TGTGCCAGCAAACCGCTAGCGGGCTGGCAAGAGACCCAGTACTTC.

This clone was detected only once. The J gene is TRBJ2-7, the V gene TRBV5-1; D is perhaps TRBD2 (5 bases). This CDR3 spans 14 amino acids. Deletions cut 4 bases from V and 9 bases from J, with 20 bases between. CDR1 SGHRS and CDR2 YFSETQ come from the germline V gene. CDR3 region: CASSPTPSLGGQYF. The CDR3 nucleotides are TGCGCCAGCAGCCCCACCCCCTCCCTCGGAGGGCAGTACTTC.

V usage is TRBV5-1 and J usage is TRBJ2-5, with D maybe TRBD2 (6 bases). Near its end, the DNA agrees better with TRBJ2-7, so the J call may be wrong. The germline V gene encodes CDR1 SGHRS and CDR2 YFSETQ. The CDR3 is 14 amino acids. In DNA form, the CDR3 reads TGCGCCAGCAGCTTGGCGGGGGTTGGCGACGAGCAGTACTTC. Translation gives CASSLAGVGDEQYF.